The source of this TCR beta chain is a study of OX40 agonist ivuxolimab in advanced cancers. About the study: Mean age approximately 59 years, range roughly 20 to 85; roughly 80% male. Whole-study findings and limits: The specificity for antigen of the expanded peripheral T cells was not determined. Doses of 0.1 to 3.0 mg/kg were accompanied by clonal expansion of CD4+ and CD8+ blood T cells by week 6. There were, on average, more expanded clones in CD8+ T cells than in CD4+.

On this clone itself: Its cognate antigen is unknown.

Clones were read by immunoSEQ multiplex PCR, and TCRdb kept only the in-frame ones, dropping some. This sample has about 68,000 clones, with about 83% found just once. V was shortened by 6 bases and J by 3 bases, with 11 bases between the two germline ends. CDR1 is KGHSH, CDR2 LQKENI, per germline. This CDR3 comprises 14 residues. This receptor was obtained from an adult with an advanced solid tumor such as melanoma, head and neck, liver or kidney cancer. The material was CD4+ or CD8+ T cells sorted from blood, obtained in a trial of the OX40 agonist ivuxolimab. This rearrangement joins TRBV18 to TRBJ2-2; tentative D call: TRBD2 (6 bases). CDR3 bases: TGTGCCAGCTCGGGACTCACCTACACCGGGGAGCTGTTTTTT. Amino acid sequence: CASSGLTYTGELFF.